The 22 T cell receptor beta chains below were found in one sample sequenced in a study of graft-versus-host responses after intestinal transplantation. Profiled with immunoSEQ multiplex PCR; TCRdb holds only in-frame clones, not every one. Altogether 12,000 to 15,000 clones are present, less than 45% being singletons, with the ten largest covering about 15%. Stimulators, 200,000 irradiated and violet-dye-labeled cells, were plated with 200,000 CFSE-labeled responder cells. The source material was alloreactive CD8+ T cells from a mixed lymphocyte reaction culture, sampled before intestinal transplant. Described subset: CFSE-low proliferating T cells sorted from approximately six-day pre-transplant mixed lymphocyte reaction (GvH or HvG direction). The receptors shown here come from a human patient who received an intestinal transplant.

The chain links TRBV4-1 to TRBJ2-1; possible D gene TRBD1, 5 bases. This CDR3 has 14 residues. Germline V gene data show CDR1 as MGHRA and CDR2 as YSYEKL. V dropped 1 base and J dropped 6 bases, with 10 bases sitting between them. DNA for the CDR3: TGCGCCAGCAGCCAAGTCCAGGGTGGCAATGAGCAGTTCTTC. Residues: CASSQVQGGNEQFF.

This chain joins TRBV30 and TRBJ1-1; perhaps TRBD1 as D (5 bases). Germline V lookup: CDR1 GTSNPN, CDR2 SVGIG (reference sequence). This CDR3 has 13 residues. Between the trimmed V and J ends, which lost 0 bases and 6 bases, there was a span of 11 bases. The CDR3 coding sequence is TGTGCCTGGAGTGTCGGGGGAAGCGCTGAAGCTTTCTTT. This sequence encodes CAWSVGGSAEAFF.

The rearrangement uses TRBV29-1 and TRBJ2-1, with D possibly TRBD1 on 5 matching bases. Germline-derived CDR1 and CDR2 are SQVTM and ANQGSEA. This CDR3 contains 12 residues. With 6 bases removed from V and 3 bases from J, the gap between germline ends came to 9 bases. DNA of the CDR3: TGCAGCGTCAGAGACAGCTACAATGAGCAGTTCTTC. Protein product: CSVRDSYNEQFF.

This chain joins TRBV6-5 and TRBJ2-1, with D perhaps matching TRBD1 (6 bases). CDR1 and CDR2 from the germline V gene are MNHEY and SVGAGI. This CDR3 contains 15 residues. Trimming shortened V by 6 bases and J by 2 bases, and 14 bases separated the two germline ends. The CDR3 here is CASSLTGPTYNEQFF. As DNA, the CDR3 is TGTGCCAGCAGCCTGACAGGTCCCACCTACAATGAGCAGTTCTTC.

This clone is classed as medium-sized (0.01 to 0.1%). V usage is TRBV9 and J usage is TRBJ2-2; 12 bases line up with TRBD2. Germline V lookup: CDR1 SGDLS, CDR2 YYNGEE. The CDR3 contains 15 residues. J gave up 6 bases and V 3 bases, and 3 bases lay outside the gene matches. In DNA form, the CDR3 reads TGTGCCAGCAGCGATGGGACTAGCGGGCCCGGGGAGCTGTTTTTT. Translated, it gives CASSDGTSGPGELFF.

V and J are TRBV5-4 and TRBJ1-2, with D possibly matching TRBD1 (6 bases). Deletions cut 7 bases from V and 1 base from J, with 17 bases between. CDR3 length: 15 residues. In germline, CDR1 is SGHNT, CDR2 YYREEE (reference sequence). In nucleotides, the CDR3 is TGTGCCAGCCGGGACACCTCACCCTTTAACTATGGCTACACCTTC. It translates to CASRDTSPFNYGYTF. The full variable domain, its missing parts supplied by reference TRBV5-4 and TRBJ1-2, is ETGVTQSPTHLIKTRGQQVTLRCSSQSGHNTVSWYQQALGQGPQFIFQYYREEENGRGNFPPRFSGLQFPNYSSELNVNALELDDSALYLCASRDTSPFNYGYTFGSGTRLTVV.

V usage is TRBV5-1 and J usage is TRBJ2-5; D not certain. Germline V CDR1 and CDR2: SGHRS, YFSETQ. V was clipped by 0 bases and J by 4 bases, with 7 bases between them. The length of the CDR3 is 13 residues. CDR3 region: CASSLARVETQYF. In nucleotides, the CDR3 is TGCGCCAGCAGCTTGGCCCGGGTAGAGACCCAGTACTTC.

This clone was observed once. The chain links TRBV7-9 to TRBJ2-7, with D maybe TRBD2 (6 bases). Germline values: CDR1 SEHNR, CDR2 FQNEAQ (reference sequence). V lost 4 bases, J lost 4 bases, and 11 bases lay in between. CDR3 length: 13 amino acids. The CDR3 DNA reads TGTGCCAGCAGCTCTGGGACTGTTTACGAGCAGTACTTC. Its protein product is CASSSGTVYEQYF.

The V call is TRBV4-1, the J call TRBJ2-7; 9 bases agree with TRBD1. Germline V gene lookup returns CDR1 MGHRA and CDR2 YSYEKL. The trim removed 3 bases at V and 6 bases at J, leaving 12 bases unmatched. There are 16 residues in the CDR3. The CDR3 nucleotides read TGCGCCAGCAGCCAGCCCGGGACAGGGCGGTTCGGCGAGCAGTACTTC. Encoded protein: CASSQPGTGRFGEQYF.

The chain carries TRBV19 and TRBJ2-3; D not certain. CDR3 length: 15 amino acids. Germline CDR1 LNHDA, CDR2 SQIVND (reference sequence). V was clipped by 3 bases and J by 2 bases, with 12 bases between them. CDR3 coding DNA: TGTGCCAGTAGTATCAGTAACGGGTACACAGATACGCAGTATTTT. It yields the protein CASSISNGYTDTQYF. The full variable domain, completed using reference TRBV19 and TRBJ2-3, is DGGITQSPKYLFRKEGQNVTLSCEQNLNHDAMYWYRQDPGQGLRLIYYSQIVNDFQKGDIAEGYSVSREKKESFPLTVTSAQKNPTAFYLCASSISNGYTDTQYFGPGTRLTVL.

This sequence joins TRBV28 and TRBJ2-7; 7 bases are a match to TRBD2. Germline V gene lookup returns CDR1 MDHEN and CDR2 SYDVKM. V lost 5 bases and J lost 3; bases outside the gene matches: 4. This CDR3 is built from 13 residues. The CDR3 DNA reads as TGTGCCAGCAGTGCTCGGACTAGCTACGAGCAGTACTTC. Translating gives CASSARTSYEQYF.

The V gene is TRBV4-3, the J gene TRBJ2-3; 10 bases are a match to TRBD1. This CDR3 contains 15 residues. In germline, CDR1 is LGHNA, CDR2 YSLEER. V dropped 4 bases and J dropped 6; count of bases not matched to a gene: 7. Here the CDR3 DNA reads TGCGCCAGCAGCCCCAGACAGGGGGCGCCGGATACGCAGTATTTT. Its translation: CASSPRQGAPDTQYF.

The chain couples TRBV5-1 to TRBJ2-7; D is unclear. The V end was cut by 1 base, the J end by 2 bases, with 13 bases between. Germline loops: CDR1 SGHRS, CDR2 YFSETQ. The CDR3 length is 15 residues. Here the CDR3 reads CASSLSGLAPYEQYF. In nucleotides, the CDR3 is TGCGCCAGCAGCTTGTCAGGCCTGGCGCCCTACGAGCAGTACTTC.

The chain is built from TRBV9 and TRBJ1-2; D remains ambiguous. The ends were cut back, 0 bases at V and 1 base at J, with 7 bases in the middle. From germline, CDR1 is SGDLS and CDR2 YYNGEE. The CDR3 extends over 14 amino acids. This chain's CDR3 is CASSVAEGNYGYTF. The CDR3 DNA sequence: TGTGCCAGCAGCGTAGCGGAGGGTAACTATGGCTACACCTTC.

This clone was observed a few times. The chain employs TRBV9 and TRBJ2-7; perhaps TRBD2 as D (6 bases). With 1 base removed from V and 2 bases from J, the gap between germline ends came to 13 bases. The CDR3 is 15 residues long. Germline-derived CDR1 and CDR2 are SGDLS and YYNGEE. DNA of the CDR3: TGTGCCAGCAGCGTACTTGGAGGGCCCACCTACGAGCAGTACTTC. It yields the protein CASSVLGGPTYEQYF. The complete variable domain, with remaining parts taken from reference TRBV9 and TRBJ2-7, reads DSGVTQTPKHLITATGQRVTLRCSPRSGDLSVYWYQQSLDQGLQFLIQYYNGEERAKGNILERFSAQQFPDLHSELNLSSLELGDSALYFCASSVLGGPTYEQYFGPGTRLTVT.

The chain couples TRBV2 to TRBJ2-7, with a possible D match to TRBD1 (6 bases). Trimming took 8 bases from V and 6 from J, leaving 14 bases between them. Germline lookup yields CDR1 SNHLY and CDR2 FYNNEI. The CDR3 loop spans 12 amino acids. The CDR3, as DNA: TGTGCCAGCCGTACGAACAGGGTCGAGCAGTACTTC. Translating gives CASRTNRVEQYF.

The chain couples TRBV5-3 to TRBJ1-4; 9 positions match TRBD1. TRBV5-3 is designated an ORF whose function remains uncertain. V was clipped by 4 bases and J by 10 bases; unmatched bases: 8. CDR3 length: 14 residues. The DNA for the CDR3 is TGTGCCAGAAGCCCCGACAGGGGGACGAGAAAACTGTTTTTT. It codes for CARSPDRGTRKLFF.

This chain links TRBV7-9 with TRBJ2-7; D not resolved. The CDR3 length is 11 residues. V was cut by 10 bases and J by 3 bases, with 10 bases left in between. The germline V gene has CDR1 SEHNR and CDR2 FQNEAQ (reference sequence). The CDR3, as DNA: TGTGCCACCGAGCCGAACTACGAGCAGTACTTC. As protein: CATEPNYEQYF.

V gene TRBV29-1 combines with J gene TRBJ2-2; no definite D call. Germline V gene lookup returns CDR1 SQVTM and CDR2 ANQGSEA. This CDR3 contains 12 residues. Trimming pared 5 bases from V and 1 base from J, leaving 5 bases between. This CDR3 is CSVSRNTGELFF. DNA for the CDR3: TGCAGCGTTTCTAGGAACACCGGGGAGCTGTTTTTT.

By frequency in the sample, this clone is medium-sized. The rearrangement uses TRBV6-5 and TRBJ1-1; maybe TRBD1 (6 bases). Trimming removed 5 bases at V and 3 bases at J, with 10 bases between. The germline gives CDR1 MNHEY, CDR2 SVGAGI. CDR3 length equals 13 residues. CDR3 amino acids: CASSDDRYTEAFF. In nucleotides, the CDR3 is TGTGCCAGCAGTGACGACAGGTACACTGAAGCTTTCTTT.

The gene calls are TRBV6-5 and TRBJ2-7, with D tentatively TRBD1 (6 bases). Germline assignment: CDR1 MNHEY and CDR2 SVGAGI. CDR3 length: 12 amino acids. The germline V and J ends were trimmed by 5 bases and 2 bases, with 7 bases remaining between them. The CDR3 bases are TGTGCCAGCAGTAGGGACACCTACGAGCAGTACTTC. Amino acids: CASSRDTYEQYF.

This clone occurred a few times. The chain is built from TRBV9 and TRBJ2-7, with D possibly being TRBD2 (5 bases). Trimming left V 0 bases short and J 6 bases short, with 10 bases between. The CDR3 totals 13 residues. Germline-derived CDR1 and CDR2 are SGDLS and YYNGEE. The CDR3 spells CASSVGEGAEQYF. The CDR3 DNA follows: TGTGCCAGCAGCGTAGGTGAGGGCGCCGAGCAGTACTTC. The whole variable domain, remainder taken from reference TRBV9 and TRBJ2-7, is DSGVTQTPKHLITATGQRVTLRCSPRSGDLSVYWYQQSLDQGLQFLIQYYNGEERAKGNILERFSAQQFPDLHSELNLSSLELGDSALYFCASSVGEGAEQYFGPGTRLTVT.